This entry lists 8 T cell receptor beta chains sequenced from one sample in a study of type 1 regulatory T cells. Study observations and caveats: Tr1 cells had a more restricted TCR repertoire than non-Tr1 cells.

Each CDR3 protein is one row after TCRdb ran MiXCR on the reads. The repertoire holds 70,000 or so distinct CDR3 sequences, with more than 20% as singletons. These TCRs' antigens remain unknown. Sequenced sample: cultured type 1 regulatory T (Tr1) cells, either the whole culture or a sorted fraction (not recorded which). These receptors came from a human donor in good health.

This clonotype was seen a handful of times. The V call is TRBV30, the J call TRBJ1-1, with D possibly TRBD1 on 6 matching bases. From germline, CDR1 is GTSNPN and CDR2 SVGIG (reference sequence). Trimming removed 1 base at V and 1 base at J, with 7 bases between. CDR3 length: 13 residues. CDR3: CAWSGDTNTEAFF. DNA of the CDR3: TGTGCCTGGAGTGGGGACACGAACACTGAAGCTTTCTTT. Full variable domain (remainder filled in from reference TRBV30 and TRBJ1-1): SQTIHQWPATLVQPVGSPLSLECTVEGTSNPNLYWYRQAAGRGLQLLFYSVGIGQISSEVPQNLSASRPQDRQFILSSKKLLLSDSGFYLCAWSGDTNTEAFFGQGTRLTVV.

This clonotype has a handful of counts. CDR3 loop: CATSDSLGVGTQYF. In DNA, the CDR3 is TGTGCCACCAGTGATTCCCTGGGGGTTGGTACGCAGTATTTT. V is TRBV24-1 and J is TRBJ2-3; D possibly uses TRBD1 or TRBD2 (5 bases each). CDR1 and CDR2 (germline): KGHDR, SFDVKD. This CDR3 spans 14 amino acids. Trimming removed 2 bases from V and 8 bases from J, with 13 bases in between.

The chain links TRBV7-3 to TRBJ2-3; 8 bases map to TRBD2. Germline CDR1 SGHTA, CDR2 FQGTGA. The trim removed 0 bases at V and 6 bases at J, leaving 2 bases unmatched. CDR3 length equals 14 residues. CDR3 DNA sequence: TGTGCCAGCAGCTTAACAGCGGGAGCGGATACGCAGTATTTT. It is translated as CASSLTAGADTQYF.

Note on this clonotype: A clone one base away is much larger, so this may be a read error. This sequence joins TRBV20-1 and TRBJ2-1; TRBD1 might be the D (5 bases). This CDR3 has 11 residues. Germline V CDR1 and CDR2: DFQATT, SNEGSKA (reference sequence). Written as DNA, the CDR3 is TGCAGTGCTCGACAGCTCCATGAGCAGCTCTTC. Protein sequence: CSARQLHEQLF.

To note about this clonotype: Germline is not matched at one junction end, which may reflect a read error. This chain connects TRBV7-7 to TRBJ2-2; 7 bases align to TRBD1. The CDR3 has 17 amino acids. The germline gives CDR1 SSHAT, CDR2 FNYEAQ (reference sequence). CDR3 sequence reads: CASSLGTGATNTGELFF. CDR3 DNA sequence: TGTGCTAGCAGCTTAGGTACAGGGGCCACGAACACCGGGGAGCTGTTTTTT.

V gene TRBV11-2 combines with J gene TRBJ1-1; D ambiguous. Trimming took 3 bases from V and 8 from J, leaving 13 bases between them. Per the germline V gene, CDR1 is SGHAT and CDR2 is FQNNGV. The CDR3 is 13 residues long. CDR3 DNA sequence: TGTGCCAGCAGCTTTAGTACAGCTGGGGAAGCTTTCTTT. Its protein product is CASSFSTAGEAFF.

The genes are TRBV3-1 and TRBJ1-6; no definite D call. Germline lookup yields CDR1 LGHDT and CDR2 YNNKEL (reference sequence). The CDR3 has 12 amino acids. Deletions cut 0 bases from V and 6 bases from J, with 0 bases between. The CDR3, as DNA: TGTGCCAGCAGCCAAGATAATTCACCCCTCCACTTT. This sequence encodes CASSQDNSPLHF.

V is TRBV6-6 and J is TRBJ1-1; 7 bases align to TRBD1. V lost 3 bases to trimming and J lost 1 base; unmatched junction nucleotides: 2. This CDR3 contains 14 residues. Germline lookup yields CDR1 MNHNY and CDR2 SVGAGI (reference sequence). In DNA form, the CDR3 reads TGTGCCAGCAGTTATACAGGGGAGAACACTGAAGCTTTCTTT. Protein: CASSYTGENTEAFF.